This T cell receptor (beta chain) was sequenced during a study of shared clonotypes between healthy human individuals. Libraries were prepared by immunoSEQ multiplex PCR; TCRdb keeps only in-frame clonotypes and omits some of them. Of 2 million to 2.5 million clones detected, approximately 93% appear once; the ten largest clones hold approximately 0.35%. This CDR3 comprises 13 residues. Between the trimmed V and J ends, which lost 3 bases and 8 bases, there was a span of 11 bases. CDR1 is SGHDN and CDR2 is FVKESK in the germline V gene. The chain couples TRBV14 to TRBJ2-1; D is possibly TRBD1 (6 bases). The specimen sequenced was naive CD4+ T cells from PBMCs. This sample's subset: CD45RA+ positively selected. The receptor's source is a man in his late teens or twenties in good health. Some clones in this sample may be carry-over from other donors' samples. CDR3: CASSQTTGHEQFF. As DNA, the CDR3 is TGTGCCAGCAGCCAGACGACAGGCCATGAGCAGTTCTTC.